This T cell receptor (beta chain) was observed in a study of OX40 agonist ivuxolimab in advanced cancers. About the research overall: The group had a mean age of 60 years, ranged from 23 to 79, and was 82.7% male.

V shed 7 bases and J shed 2 bases, with 13 bases lying between them. Germline assignment: CDR1 MNHNS and CDR2 SASEGT. The CDR3 totals 14 residues. Method: immunoSEQ multiplex PCR; TCRdb's copy keeps in-frame clones and lacks some. The sample has over 75,000 clones; 91% are singletons. The TCR originated in an adult with an advanced solid tumor such as melanoma, head and neck, liver or kidney cancer. The chain joins TRBV6-1 to TRBJ2-3, with a possible D match to TRBD1 (5 bases). This sample comprised CD4+ or CD8+ T cells sorted from blood, obtained in a trial of the OX40 agonist ivuxolimab. The CDR3 reads CASKATDTTDTQYF. CDR3 nucleotide sequence: TGTGCCAGCAAGGCGACAGACACCACAGATACGCAGTATTTT.